This T cell receptor (beta chain) was sequenced for a study of cytomegalovirus exposure and HLA in healthy donors (dated by TCRdb to about 2017). For the wider study: According to a later analysis, one platform produced both the roughly 130 validation repertoires and the roughly 640 repertoires of the first cohort. To predict cytomegalovirus infection status, the study brought together high-throughput TCR immunosequencing, statistical association of individual TCRs with disease status, and machine learning. In addition to the first cohort of roughly 700 subjects, a separate validation cohort of 120 different subjects was used. The study aimed to test whether signatures of past pathogen exposure could be identified by cataloging public T cell receptors. The paper as a whole reports these results and caveats: The authors suggested that the approach could potentially be extended to other disease states and immunological phenotypes. Most TCR sequences were observed very rarely across donors, whereas some public TCRs were present in many individuals. A later analysis lacked HLA typing for the validation cohort, so it scored co-occurrence in that cohort across all 110 or so repertoires. Three of the identified cytomegalovirus-associated TCR beta chains were confirmed in vitro to be specific for cytomegalovirus antigens. The classifier was reported to diagnose cytomegalovirus status with high specificity and sensitivity in both the original and validation cohorts. Of the cluster scores, roughly 95% were above 0 in a later analysis, which found that TCRs clustered in the first cohort also tended to co-occur in the approximately 110 validation repertoires. A total of 150 or so TCR beta chains were listed by the study as associated with cytomegalovirus.

The V end loses 0 bases and the J end loses 3 bases, and a stretch of 12 bases separates them. The CDR3 runs 15 residues from the cysteine to the phenylalanine. Only the CDR3 portion is preserved as DNA: 45 bases, with reading frame beginning at the first base. According to the germline V gene, CDR1 reads SGDLS and CDR2 reads YYNGEE. The donors were included in the validation cohort of over a hundred subjects, a group kept apart from the roughly 680-subject first cohort. The library was obtained by the immunoSEQ multiplex PCR assay. The paper's processing steps were these. A statistical classification framework was built for diagnosing cytomegalovirus status from the catalog of TCR beta chain sequences. TCRdb retrieved this table from immuneACCESS and kept in-frame rearrangements only. Not all clones are present; in checked studies, unresolved V genes account for under half, and no reason is known for the remainder. V, J and clone size derive from that table, while D and trimming were established from the DNA sequence. In this sample the table shows around 99,000 clones, more than 70% of which occur a single time. About 2.1% of the sample is held by the ten biggest clonotypes.

The sample holds a few counts of this clone. Its specific antigen is unknown. The input lacks base qualities; no much larger clone sits a single base away. Material: PBMCs. Here the chain combines TRBV9 and TRBJ1-2, with the D gene not clear enough to name. The receptor was derived from a woman aged 18-29 years in good health and CMV-seronegative. The DNA sequence is TGTGCCAGCAGCGTAGCAAGGAGCTTATACTATGGCTACACCTTC. Translated, this gives CASSVARSLYYGYTF. The variable domain in full, with residues beyond the CDR3 obtained from the reference TRBV9 and TRBJ1-2 genes, is DSGVTQTPKHLITATGQRVTLRCSPRSGDLSVYWYQQSLDQGLQFLIQYYNGEERAKGNILERFSAQQFPDLHSELNLSSLELGDSALYFCASSVARSLYYGYTFGSGTRLTVV.